The 26 T cell receptor beta chains below come from one sample, sequenced in a study of blood T cell repertoires in COVID-19. Sequencing was performed with immunoSEQ multiplex PCR; in TCRdb, only in-frame clones are kept and a portion is missing. The table has 300,000 to 500,000 clones, around 89% seen once. Specimen: PBMCs or T cells enriched from blood (not recorded which). All receptors come from a woman aged 25 to 45 with acute COVID-19.

This sequence joins TRBV7-9 and TRBJ2-7, with D hard to call. This CDR3 comprises 14 residues. The germline gives CDR1 SEHNR, CDR2 FQNEAQ (reference sequence). Trimming pared 3 bases from V and 6 bases from J, leaving 15 bases between. Here the CDR3 DNA reads TGTGCCAGCAGCTTTTCTCAGGCTACCCTCGAGCAGTACTTC. The encoded protein is CASSFSQATLEQYF.

This clone was counted a few times. Distinct nucleotide sequences in the sample also encode this CDR3. This chain connects TRBV24-1 to TRBJ2-2, with a possible D match to TRBD1 (7 bases). Trimming cost V 9 bases and J 2 bases, with 12 bases left between them. CDR1 and CDR2 from the germline V gene are KGHDR and SFDVKD. The length of the CDR3 is 14 residues. The CDR3 reads CATRGTANTGELFF. CDR3 nucleotides: TGTGCCACCCGCGGGACAGCTAACACCGGGGAGCTGTTTTTT.

This chain links TRBV7-2 with TRBJ2-2; D gene ambiguous. Germline V lookup: CDR1 SGHTA, CDR2 FQGNSA. V lost 1 base and J lost 5, with 8 bases in between. The CDR3 has 14 amino acids. CDR3 sequence (DNA): TGTGCCAGCAGCTTAGTTTTAGTGACCGGGGAGCTGTTTTTT. It encodes CASSLVLVTGELFF.

The CDR3 sequence is CASSEVQGIYEQYF. The CDR3 bases are TGTGCCAGCAGTGAAGTTCAGGGGATCTACGAGCAGTACTTC. The rearrangement joins TRBV6-1 to TRBJ2-7; D may be TRBD1 (6 bases). The V and J ends lost 1 base and 3 bases respectively, with 10 bases between them. CDR3 length: 14 residues. The germline CDR1 and CDR2 sequences are MNHNS and SASEGT.

This clone was seen a few times. This rearrangement joins TRBV2 to TRBJ2-7; D unresolved. This CDR3 has 12 amino acids. The V gene's germline CDR1 is SNHLY and CDR2 FYNNEI. The germline V and J ends were trimmed by 8 bases and 5 bases, with 13 bases remaining between them. The CDR3 here is CASGWSLDEQYF. The CDR3 region has the DNA TGTGCCAGCGGGTGGAGTTTGGACGAGCAGTACTTC.

V gene TRBV18 combines with J gene TRBJ2-7; D is perhaps TRBD1 (7 bases). Germline-derived CDR1 and CDR2 are KGHSH and LQKENI. Trimming shortened V by 7 bases and J by 6 bases, and 16 bases separated the two germline ends. The CDR3 is made up of 13 amino acids. The CDR3 DNA sequence: TGTGCCAGCTGGGTGCAGGGGGAGGCCGAGCAGTACTTC. It encodes CASWVQGEAEQYF.

The chain recombines TRBV7-2 with TRBJ1-2, with D hard to call. V dropped 1 base and J dropped 2 bases, with 8 bases sitting between them. Germline values: CDR1 SGHTA, CDR2 FQGNSA. This CDR3 has 14 residues. CDR3 residues: CASSLGSSNYGYTF. CDR3 sequence (DNA): TGTGCCAGCAGCTTAGGCTCAAGCAACTATGGCTACACCTTC.

This rearrangement joins TRBV19 to TRBJ2-2; 11 nucleotides match TRBD1. The germline V gene encodes CDR1 LNHDA and CDR2 SQIVND (reference sequence). V gave up 7 bases and J gave up 3 bases; unmatched junction bases: 4. The CDR3 totals 15 residues. CDR3 DNA: TGTGCCAGTATTAAGGGACAGGGGGACACCGGGGAGCTGTTTTTT. Amino acid sequence: CASIKGQGDTGELFF.

The rearrangement links TRBV12-3 or TRBV12-4 to TRBJ1-1; maybe TRBD1 (5 bases). V lost 2 bases and J lost 5, with 9 bases in between. There are 13 residues in the CDR3. The CDR3 nucleotides are TGTGCCAGCAGTTTATACGGGGGGACTGAAGCTTTCTTT. Protein: CASSLYGGTEAFF.

CDR3 sequence: CASSLGAQGANYGYTF. DNA of the CDR3: TGTGCCAGCAGCTTAGGGGCCCAGGGGGCTAACTATGGCTACACCTTC. The chain joins TRBV7-2 to TRBJ1-2; 7 bases fit TRBD1. The trim removed 1 base at V and 0 bases at J, leaving 5 bases unmatched. Germline V gene lookup returns CDR1 SGHTA and CDR2 FQGNSA. CDR3 size: 16 residues.

The chain links TRBV13 to TRBJ2-7, with D perhaps TRBD1 (6 bases). The CDR3 is 14 residues long. V lost 4 bases, J lost 4 bases, and 14 bases lay in between. The germline V gene encodes CDR1 PRHDT and CDR2 FYEKMQ (reference sequence). The CDR3 DNA is TGTGCCAGCAGCTCCAAGGGCAGGGGTTACGAGCAGTACTTC. It translates to CASSSKGRGYEQYF.

This sequence joins TRBV19 and TRBJ1-5, with D hard to call. This CDR3 has 14 residues. V dropped 5 bases and J dropped 3 bases, with 11 bases sitting between them. Looked up from germline, CDR1 is LNHDA and CDR2 is SQIVND (reference sequence). CDR3 amino acids: CASSPEPINQPQHF. DNA of the CDR3: TGTGCCAGTAGTCCGGAGCCAATCAATCAGCCCCAGCATTTT.

This clone is a singleton in its sample. The chain links TRBV7-3 to TRBJ2-7, with 10 bases that match TRBD2. CDR3 length equals 16 residues. Trimming removed 0 bases from V and 5 bases from J; junction bases left unmatched: 7. Germline V gene data show CDR1 as SGHTA and CDR2 as FQGTGA. For the CDR3, the DNA is TGTGCCAGCAGCTTAACGCCAAGCGGGGGGGCCCACGAGCAGTACTTC. It codes for CASSLTPSGGAHEQYF.

CDR3 nucleotide sequence: TGTGCCAGCAGCCAAATAGGACTAGAACAGACCCAGTACTTC. Its translation is CASSQIGLEQTQYF. The gene calls are TRBV5-4 and TRBJ2-5; 7 bases are shared with TRBD2. V shed 4 bases, J shed 6 bases, and the junction held 9 bases outside the gene matches. Germline CDR1 SGHNT, CDR2 YYREEE (reference sequence). CDR3 length equals 14 residues.

J is TRBJ2-7 and V is TRBV7-3, with 10 nucleotides matching TRBD2. The germline gives CDR1 SGHTA, CDR2 FQGTGA. The CDR3 extends over 16 amino acids. Unmatched junction bases numbered 5, after V lost 1 base and J lost 2 bases. CDR3 DNA sequence: TGTGCCAGCAGCTTAATGGGCAGCGGGGGGGCCTACGAGCAGTACTTC. This sequence encodes CASSLMGSGGAYEQYF.

This chain links TRBV19 with TRBJ2-7, with D tentatively TRBD1 (5 bases). Germline CDR1 is LNHDA and CDR2 is SQIVND (reference sequence). This CDR3 is 15 amino acids long. V lost 4 bases to trimming and J lost 7 bases, with 20 bases between them. The CDR3 loop reads CASSTPTSRGVEQYF. The DNA of the CDR3 is TGTGCCAGTAGTACCCCGACCTCAAGGGGCGTAGAGCAGTACTTC.

This sequence joins TRBV7-9 and TRBJ1-6, with D tentatively TRBD1 (6 bases). Trimming stripped 2 bases from V and 8 bases from J, with 13 bases between. The CDR3 extends over 15 amino acids. Germline assignment: CDR1 SEHNR and CDR2 FQNEAQ (reference sequence). CDR3 nucleotide sequence: TGTGCCAGCAGCTTACTTACAGGGAGTGATTCACCCCTCCACTTT. Protein sequence: CASSLLTGSDSPLHF.

The rearrangement links TRBV9 to TRBJ1-4; 7 bases are shared with TRBD1. J lost 5 bases, V lost 2 bases, and 9 bases had no gene match. Germline V gene lookup returns CDR1 SGDLS and CDR2 YYNGEE. CDR3 length: 16 amino acids. CDR3 in DNA: TGTGCCAGCAGCGTGAGAACAGGGGTAGCGAATGAAAAACTGTTTTTT. Encoded protein: CASSVRTGVANEKLFF. Looking up the rest from reference TRBV9 and TRBJ1-4 gives the full variable domain: DSGVTQTPKHLITATGQRVTLRCSPRSGDLSVYWYQQSLDQGLQFLIQYYNGEERAKGNILERFSAQQFPDLHSELNLSSLELGDSALYFCASSVRTGVANEKLFFGSGTQLSVL.

The rearrangement uses TRBV5-1 and TRBJ1-2; 7 bases fit TRBD1. This CDR3 has 14 residues. V was pared by 4 bases and J by 7 bases, with 10 bases of the junction left unmatched. Germline CDR1 and CDR2: SGHRS and YFSETQ. CDR3 in amino acids: CASSGRTGGIGYTF. The DNA for the CDR3 is TGCGCCAGCAGCGGACGGACAGGTGGTATTGGCTACACCTTC.

The gene calls are TRBV6-5 and TRBJ1-1; TRBD1 matches at 8 bases. The CDR3 spans 13 residues. CDR1 is MNHEY, CDR2 SVGAGI, per germline. The trim removed 5 bases at V and 8 bases at J, leaving 7 bases unmatched. DNA for the CDR3: TGTGCCAGCAGTACAACAGGGGGGAGGGAAGCTTTCTTT. This encodes CASSTTGGREAFF.

The V and J genes are TRBV9 and TRBJ2-2; 9 bases match TRBD1. V gave up 4 bases and J gave up 4 bases; unmatched junction bases: 8. Germline V lookup: CDR1 SGDLS, CDR2 YYNGEE. This CDR3 comprises 16 residues. This CDR3 reads CASSPGQGVGTGELFF. The CDR3 bases are TGTGCCAGCAGCCCGGGACAGGGAGTAGGCACCGGGGAGCTGTTTTTT.

The chain links TRBV2 to TRBJ1-3; D not certain. The V gene lost 2 bases and the J gene lost 1 base, with 9 bases spanning the gap. Germline lookup yields CDR1 SNHLY and CDR2 FYNNEI. The CDR3 spans 15 residues. CDR3 sequence: CASSESRGSGNTIYF. The CDR3, as DNA: TGTGCCAGCAGTGAATCGCGGGGATCTGGAAACACCATATATTTT.

The genes are TRBV12-5 and TRBJ1-5; TRBD1 matches at 7 bases. V trimming: 11 bases; J trimming: 4 bases; junction bases outside the gene matches: 8. The CDR3 consists of 13 residues. Per the germline V gene, CDR1 is LGHNT and CDR2 is FRNRAP. CDR3: CASRRGNNQPQHF. CDR3 DNA sequence: TGTGCTTCTCGCAGGGGGAATAATCAGCCCCAGCATTTT. The entire variable domain, with the rest obtained from reference TRBV12-5 and TRBJ1-5, is as follows: DARVTQTPRHKVTEMGQEVTMRCQPILGHNTVFWYRQTMMQGLELLAYFRNRAPLDDSGMPKDRFSAEMPDATLATLKIQPSEPRDSAVYFCASRRGNNQPQHFGDGTRLSIL.

DNA for the CDR3: TGTGCCAGCAGTCCCTCGGGATTTACTTCACCCCTCCACTTT. Amino acids: CASSPSGFTSPLHF. V gene TRBV6-5 combines with J gene TRBJ1-6; D remains unclear. V lost 5 bases and J 9 bases, leaving 14 bases between the germline ends. This CDR3 has 14 residues. CDR1 and CDR2 (germline): MNHEY, SVGAGI.

Only one count was recorded for this clone. The CDR3 DNA reads as TGTGCCAGCAGTCCACCCGGGGGGACTAATGAAAAACTGTTTTTT. Encoded protein: CASSPPGGTNEKLFF. V is TRBV28 and J is TRBJ1-4; maybe TRBD1 (5 bases). The CDR3 loop spans 15 amino acids. V dropped 5 bases and J dropped 2 bases, with 12 bases sitting between them. Germline V gene data show CDR1 as MDHEN and CDR2 as SYDVKM.

Of note for this clone: Other DNA sequences in the same sample also yield this CDR3. The chain links TRBV7-2 to TRBJ1-5; possible D gene TRBD1, 5 bases. Germline V gene sequence: CDR1 SGHTA, CDR2 FQGNSA. This CDR3 contains 14 residues. Between the trimmed V and J ends, which lost 1 base and 7 bases, there was a span of 11 bases. The chain's CDR3 is CASSLDGAGQPQHF. The CDR3 nucleotides read TGTGCCAGCAGCTTAGATGGCGCAGGGCAGCCCCAGCATTTT.